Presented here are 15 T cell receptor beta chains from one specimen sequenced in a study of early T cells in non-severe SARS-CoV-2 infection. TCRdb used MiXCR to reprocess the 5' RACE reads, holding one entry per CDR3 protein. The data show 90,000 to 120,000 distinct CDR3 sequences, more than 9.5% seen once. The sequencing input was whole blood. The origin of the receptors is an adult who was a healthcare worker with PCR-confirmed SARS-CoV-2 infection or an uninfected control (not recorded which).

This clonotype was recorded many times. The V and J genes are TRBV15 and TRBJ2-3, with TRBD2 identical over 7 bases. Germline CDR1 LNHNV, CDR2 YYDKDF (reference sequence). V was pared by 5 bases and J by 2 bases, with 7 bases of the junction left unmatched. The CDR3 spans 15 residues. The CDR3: CATSLGLHDTDTQYF. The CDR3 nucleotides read TGTGCCACCAGCCTGGGACTACACGACACAGATACGCAGTATTTT.

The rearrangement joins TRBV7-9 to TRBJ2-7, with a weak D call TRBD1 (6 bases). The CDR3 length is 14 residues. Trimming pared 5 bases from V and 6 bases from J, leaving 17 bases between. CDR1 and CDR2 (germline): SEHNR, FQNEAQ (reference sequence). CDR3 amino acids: CASSASTGFGEQYF. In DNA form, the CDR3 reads TGTGCCAGCAGCGCCTCTACAGGGTTTGGCGAGCAGTACTTC.

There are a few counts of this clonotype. CDR3 nucleotides: TGCGCCAGCAGCTTGGCGACAGACTATGGCTACACCTTC. Amino acids: CASSLATDYGYTF. V usage is TRBV5-1 and J usage is TRBJ1-2; maybe TRBD1 (5 bases). Per germline, CDR1 SGHRS and CDR2 YFSETQ. V lost 0 bases and J lost 3, with 6 bases in between. The CDR3 is 13 residues long. Variable domain in full (rest from reference TRBV5-1 and TRBJ1-2): KAGVTQTPRYLIKTRGQQVTLSCSPISGHRSVSWYQQTPGQGLQFLFEYFSETQRNKGNFPGRFSGRQFSNSRSEMNVSTLELGDSALYLCASSLATDYGYTFGSGTRLTVV.

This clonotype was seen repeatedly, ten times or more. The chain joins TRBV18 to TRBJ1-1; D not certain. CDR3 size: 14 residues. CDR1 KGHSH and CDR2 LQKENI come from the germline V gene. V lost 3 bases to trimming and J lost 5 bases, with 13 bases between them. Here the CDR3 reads CASSPPSEGTEAFF. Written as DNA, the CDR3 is TGTGCCAGCTCACCCCCTTCCGAGGGTACTGAAGCTTTCTTT.

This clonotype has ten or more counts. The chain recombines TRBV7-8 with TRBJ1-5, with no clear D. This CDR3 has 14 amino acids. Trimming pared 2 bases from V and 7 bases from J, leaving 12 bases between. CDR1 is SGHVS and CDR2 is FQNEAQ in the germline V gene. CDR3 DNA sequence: TGTGCCAGCAGCTTAAACCTCTTAGGGCAGCCCCAGCATTTT. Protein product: CASSLNLLGQPQHF.

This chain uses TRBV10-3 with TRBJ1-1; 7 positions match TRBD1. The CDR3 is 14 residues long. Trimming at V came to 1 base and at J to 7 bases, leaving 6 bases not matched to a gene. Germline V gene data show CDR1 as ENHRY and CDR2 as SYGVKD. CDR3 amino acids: CAISEWWQGGEAFF. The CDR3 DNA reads TGTGCCATCAGTGAGTGGTGGCAGGGGGGTGAAGCTTTCTTT.

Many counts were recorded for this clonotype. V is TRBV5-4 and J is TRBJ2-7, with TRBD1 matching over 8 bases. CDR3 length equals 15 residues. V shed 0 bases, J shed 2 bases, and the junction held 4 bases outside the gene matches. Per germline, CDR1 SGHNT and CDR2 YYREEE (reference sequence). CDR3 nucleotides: TGTGCCAGCAGCTTGGGGACAGGGAACCCCTACGAGCAGTACTTC. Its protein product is CASSLGTGNPYEQYF.

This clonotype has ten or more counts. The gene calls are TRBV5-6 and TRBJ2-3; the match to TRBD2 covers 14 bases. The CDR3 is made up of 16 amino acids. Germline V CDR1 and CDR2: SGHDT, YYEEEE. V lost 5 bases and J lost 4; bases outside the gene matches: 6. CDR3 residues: CASRRLAGGPPDTQYF. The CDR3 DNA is TGTGCCAGCAGACGACTAGCGGGAGGGCCGCCAGATACGCAGTATTTT.

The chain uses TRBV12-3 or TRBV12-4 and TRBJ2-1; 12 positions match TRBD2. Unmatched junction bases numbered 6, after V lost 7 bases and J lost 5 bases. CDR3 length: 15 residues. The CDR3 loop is CASTWGTSGHNEQFF. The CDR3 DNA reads TGTGCCAGCACCTGGGGGACTAGCGGGCACAATGAGCAGTTCTTC.

The CDR3 sequence is CASSNRLDDEQFF. The CDR3 bases are TGTGCCAGCAGTAACCGACTAGACGATGAGCAGTTCTTC. The chain combines TRBV28 with TRBJ2-1; D may be TRBD2 (6 bases). This CDR3 spans 13 amino acids. The V and J ends lost 5 bases and 8 bases respectively, with 13 bases between them. From germline, CDR1 is MDHEN and CDR2 SYDVKM.

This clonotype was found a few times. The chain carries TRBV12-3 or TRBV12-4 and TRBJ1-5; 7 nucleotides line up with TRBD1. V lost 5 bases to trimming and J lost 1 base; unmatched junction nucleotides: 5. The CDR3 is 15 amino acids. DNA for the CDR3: TGTGCCAGCAGTCCAGGGGGAGGAAGCAATCAGCCCCAGCATTTT. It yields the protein CASSPGGGSNQPQHF.

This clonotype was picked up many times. The CDR3 sequence: CASTLGEGGAYEQYF. The CDR3, as DNA: TGTGCCAGCACCCTCGGGGAGGGAGGCGCCTACGAGCAGTACTTC. The rearrangement uses TRBV12-3 or TRBV12-4 and TRBJ2-7, with 7 nucleotides matching TRBD2. The trim removed 7 bases at V and 2 bases at J, leaving 11 bases unmatched. CDR3 length: 15 residues.

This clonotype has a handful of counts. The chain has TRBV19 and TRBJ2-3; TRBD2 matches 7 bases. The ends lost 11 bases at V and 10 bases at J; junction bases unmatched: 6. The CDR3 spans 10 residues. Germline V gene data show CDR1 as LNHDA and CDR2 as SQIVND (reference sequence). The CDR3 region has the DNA TGTGCCGGGAGGGGTCCGGCGCAGTATTTT. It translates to CAGRGPAQYF.

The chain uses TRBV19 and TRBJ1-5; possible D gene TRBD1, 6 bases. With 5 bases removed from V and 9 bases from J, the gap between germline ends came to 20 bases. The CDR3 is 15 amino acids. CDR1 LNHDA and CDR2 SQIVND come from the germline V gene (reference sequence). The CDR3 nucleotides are TGTGCCAGTAGTCCCACACAGGGCATTTGGCCGCCCCAGCATTTT. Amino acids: CASSPTQGIWPPQHF.

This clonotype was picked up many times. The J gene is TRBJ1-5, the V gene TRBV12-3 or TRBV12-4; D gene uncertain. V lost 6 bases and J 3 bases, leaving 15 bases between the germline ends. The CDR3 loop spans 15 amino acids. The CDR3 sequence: CASSPFEGNNQPQHF. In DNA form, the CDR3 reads TGTGCCAGCAGCCCCTTTGAGGGTAACAATCAGCCCCAGCATTTT.